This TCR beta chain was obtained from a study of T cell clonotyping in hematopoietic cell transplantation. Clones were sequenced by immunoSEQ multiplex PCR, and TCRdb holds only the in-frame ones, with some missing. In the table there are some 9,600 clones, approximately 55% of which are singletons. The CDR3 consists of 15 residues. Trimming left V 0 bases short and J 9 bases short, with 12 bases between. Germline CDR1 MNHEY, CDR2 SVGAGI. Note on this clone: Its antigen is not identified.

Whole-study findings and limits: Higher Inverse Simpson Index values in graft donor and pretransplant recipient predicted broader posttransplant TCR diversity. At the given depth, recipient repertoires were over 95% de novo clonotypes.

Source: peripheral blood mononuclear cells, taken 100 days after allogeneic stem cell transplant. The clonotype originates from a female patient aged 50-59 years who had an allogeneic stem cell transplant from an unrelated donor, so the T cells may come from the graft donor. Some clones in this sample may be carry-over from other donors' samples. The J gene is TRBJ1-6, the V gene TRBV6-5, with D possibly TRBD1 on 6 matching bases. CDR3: CASSYSGGRGSPLHF. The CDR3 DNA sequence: TGTGCCAGCAGTTACTCCGGGGGGCGAGGTTCACCCCTCCACTTT.